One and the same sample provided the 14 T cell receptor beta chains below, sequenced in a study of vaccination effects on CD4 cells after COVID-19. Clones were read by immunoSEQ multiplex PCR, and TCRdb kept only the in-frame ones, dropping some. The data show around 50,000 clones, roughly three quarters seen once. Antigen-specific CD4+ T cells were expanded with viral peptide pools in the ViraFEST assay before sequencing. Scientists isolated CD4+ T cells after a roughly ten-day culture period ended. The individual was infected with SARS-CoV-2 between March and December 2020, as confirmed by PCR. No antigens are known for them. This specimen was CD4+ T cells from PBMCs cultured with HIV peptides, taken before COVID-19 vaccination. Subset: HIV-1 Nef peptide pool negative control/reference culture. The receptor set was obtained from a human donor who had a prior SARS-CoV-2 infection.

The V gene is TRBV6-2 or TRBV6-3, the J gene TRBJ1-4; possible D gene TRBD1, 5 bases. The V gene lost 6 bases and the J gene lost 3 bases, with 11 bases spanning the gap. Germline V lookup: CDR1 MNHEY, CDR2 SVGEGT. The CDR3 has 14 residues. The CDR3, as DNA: TGTGCCAGCAGCAGCGGGGCCTCTAATGAAAAACTGTTTTTT. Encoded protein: CASSSGASNEKLFF.

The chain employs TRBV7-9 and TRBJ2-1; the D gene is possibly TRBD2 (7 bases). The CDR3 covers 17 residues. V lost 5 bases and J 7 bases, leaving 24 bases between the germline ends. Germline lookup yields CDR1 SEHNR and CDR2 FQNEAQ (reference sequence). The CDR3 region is CASSPMRGRALGNEQFF. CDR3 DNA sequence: TGTGCCAGCAGCCCAATGAGGGGGAGGGCCTTGGGGAATGAGCAGTTCTTC.

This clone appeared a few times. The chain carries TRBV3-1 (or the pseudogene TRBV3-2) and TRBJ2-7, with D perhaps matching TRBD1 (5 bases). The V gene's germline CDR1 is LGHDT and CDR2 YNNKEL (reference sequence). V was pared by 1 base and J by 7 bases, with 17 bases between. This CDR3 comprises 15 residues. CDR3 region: CASSQGPTGLWEQYF. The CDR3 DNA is TGTGCCAGCAGCCAAGGACCCACAGGTCTTTGGGAGCAGTACTTC.

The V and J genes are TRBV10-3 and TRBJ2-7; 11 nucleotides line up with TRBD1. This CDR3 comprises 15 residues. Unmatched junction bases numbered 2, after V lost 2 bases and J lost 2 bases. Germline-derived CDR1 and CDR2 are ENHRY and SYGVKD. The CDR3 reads CAISEGQGAPYEQYF. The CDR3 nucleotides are TGTGCCATCAGTGAGGGACAGGGGGCTCCCTACGAGCAGTACTTC.

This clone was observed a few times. CDR3 DNA sequence: TGTGCCAGCAGCTTGTTCAGAAGTAACGCTCCGAACACTGAAGCTTTCTTT. It yields the protein CASSLFRSNAPNTEAFF. This chain connects TRBV7-2 to TRBJ1-1; D not resolved. The CDR3 contains 17 residues. CDR1 SGHTA and CDR2 FQGNSA come from the germline V gene. Trimming took 3 bases from V and 1 from J, leaving 18 bases between them.

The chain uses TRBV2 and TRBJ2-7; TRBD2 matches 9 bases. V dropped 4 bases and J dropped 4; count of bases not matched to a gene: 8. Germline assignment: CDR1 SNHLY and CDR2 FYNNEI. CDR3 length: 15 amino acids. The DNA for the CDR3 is TGTGCCAGCAGTGTATCGTTCGCGGGGGGGTACGAGCAGTACTTC. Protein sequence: CASSVSFAGGYEQYF.

CDR3 nucleotides: TGCGCCAGCAGTGAAGCCCGCGGTTCGGGGGAGCAGTACTTC. Its protein product is CASSEARGSGEQYF. The gene calls are TRBV10-1 and TRBJ2-7; TRBD2 might be the D (5 bases). Germline V gene data show CDR1 as WNHNN and CDR2 as SYGVQD (reference sequence). The V gene lost 3 bases and the J gene lost 7 bases, with 16 bases spanning the gap. The CDR3 has 14 amino acids.

CDR3 residues: CASTYSTQDNEQFF. The CDR3 nucleotides read TGTGCCAGCACCTACTCCACTCAGGACAATGAGCAGTTCTTC. The rearrangement joins TRBV6-2 or TRBV6-3 to TRBJ2-1; D uncertain. V was shortened by 7 bases and J by 5 bases, with 15 bases between the two germline ends. CDR3 length equals 14 residues. Germline CDR1 reads MNHEY; CDR2 reads SVGEGT.

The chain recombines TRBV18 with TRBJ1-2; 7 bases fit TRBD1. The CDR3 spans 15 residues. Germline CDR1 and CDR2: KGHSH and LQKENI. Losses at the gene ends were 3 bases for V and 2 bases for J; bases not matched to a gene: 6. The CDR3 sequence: CASSPRGLGNYGYTF. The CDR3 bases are TGTGCCAGCTCACCTAGGGGGCTAGGGAACTATGGCTACACCTTC.

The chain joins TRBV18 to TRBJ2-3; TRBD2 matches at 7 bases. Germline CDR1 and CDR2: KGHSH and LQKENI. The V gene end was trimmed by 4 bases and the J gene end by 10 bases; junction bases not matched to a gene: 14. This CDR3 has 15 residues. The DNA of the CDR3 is TGTGCCAGCTCACGGTTGGCGGGAGCGGCCAGTCCGCAGTATTTT. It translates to CASSRLAGAASPQYF.

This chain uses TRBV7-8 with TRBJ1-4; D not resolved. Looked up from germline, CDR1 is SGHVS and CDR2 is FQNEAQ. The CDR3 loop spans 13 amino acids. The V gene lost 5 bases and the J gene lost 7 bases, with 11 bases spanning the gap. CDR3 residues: CASSGRHPEKLFF. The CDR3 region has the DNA TGTGCCAGCAGCGGACGACATCCTGAAAAACTGTTTTTT.

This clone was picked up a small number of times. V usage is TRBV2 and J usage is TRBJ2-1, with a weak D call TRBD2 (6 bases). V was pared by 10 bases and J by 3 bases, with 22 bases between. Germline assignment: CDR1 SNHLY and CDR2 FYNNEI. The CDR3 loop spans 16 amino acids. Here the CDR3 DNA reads TGTGCCACCACGGCGTCTCGGGCCGGGGGCTACAATGAGCAGTTCTTC. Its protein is CATTASRAGGYNEQFF.

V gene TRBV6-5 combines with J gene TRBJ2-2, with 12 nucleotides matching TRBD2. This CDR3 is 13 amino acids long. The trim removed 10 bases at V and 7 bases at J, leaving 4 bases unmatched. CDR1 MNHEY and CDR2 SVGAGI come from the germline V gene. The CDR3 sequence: CATLAGGIGELFF. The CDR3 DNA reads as TGTGCCACCCTAGCGGGAGGGATCGGGGAGCTGTTTTTT.

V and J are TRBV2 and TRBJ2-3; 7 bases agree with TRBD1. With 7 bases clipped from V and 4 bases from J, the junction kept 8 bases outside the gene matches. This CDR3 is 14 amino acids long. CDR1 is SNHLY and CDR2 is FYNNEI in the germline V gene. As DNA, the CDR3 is TGTGCCAGCAATCGACAGGGTTTCCCAGATACGCAGTATTTT. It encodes CASNRQGFPDTQYF.